Following are 26 T cell receptor beta chains from one sample sequenced in a study of shared clonotypes between healthy human individuals. Naive CD8 populations comprised CD45RO-negative cells positively selected for CCR7, excluding terminally differentiated effector memory CD45RA+ cells. Produced via immunoSEQ multiplex PCR; TCRdb's table is partial and in-frame only. The sample includes fewer than 850,000 clones, just over 95% of them seen just once. Sequenced material: naive CD8+ T cells sorted from blood. These receptors all come from a man aged 30-40 years in good health.

The J gene is TRBJ1-2, the V gene TRBV27; D not certain. This CDR3 contains 13 residues. The germline V gene encodes CDR1 MNHEY and CDR2 SMNVEV (reference sequence). Trimming pared 6 bases from V and 4 bases from J, leaving 12 bases between. The CDR3 nucleotides are TGTGCCAGCAGCTATAAATCTACCTATGGCTACACCTTC. Protein: CASSYKSTYGYTF.

The chain has TRBV15 and TRBJ1-5; 7 bases are shared with TRBD1. The CDR3 is 14 residues long. In germline, CDR1 is LNHNV, CDR2 YYDKDF (reference sequence). Trimming at V came to 6 bases and at J to 3 bases, leaving 5 bases not matched to a gene. In DNA form, the CDR3 reads TGTGCCACCAGTAGACAGGGTAACAATCAGCCCCAGCATTTT. Amino acid sequence: CATSRQGNNQPQHF.

The chain is built from TRBV5-1 and TRBJ2-3; maybe TRBD1 (6 bases). V was cut by 3 bases and J by 2 bases, with 10 bases left in between. The CDR3 length is 14 residues. Germline CDR1 and CDR2: SGHRS and YFSETQ. The CDR3 DNA reads TGCGCCAGCAGCTCCGGGACAAACACAGATACGCAGTATTTT. Translation gives CASSSGTNTDTQYF.

This clone has just one count. The V and J genes are TRBV28 and TRBJ2-7; 8 bases line up with TRBD1. Germline V gene lookup returns CDR1 MDHEN and CDR2 SYDVKM. V lost 6 bases and J lost 2; bases outside the gene matches: 6. This CDR3 has 14 residues. Here the CDR3 reads CASRSGQGPYEQYF. The CDR3 nucleotides read TGTGCCAGCAGGAGTGGACAGGGACCCTACGAGCAGTACTTC.

The chain links TRBV13 to TRBJ2-7; a possible D gene is TRBD1 (6 bases). The CDR3 spans 16 residues. The V and J ends lost 0 bases and 2 bases respectively, with 14 bases between them. In germline, CDR1 is PRHDT, CDR2 FYEKMQ (reference sequence). CDR3 in DNA: TGTGCCAGCAGCTTAGGCTCTCAGGGGATGGCCTACGAGCAGTACTTC. It translates to CASSLGSQGMAYEQYF.

The V gene is TRBV7-2, the J gene TRBJ2-7, with 14 bases aligning to TRBD2. The germline CDR1 and CDR2 sequences are SGHTA and FQGNSA. The CDR3 consists of 16 residues. The junction had 9 bases not matched to a gene; V was cut back by 5 bases and J by 6 bases. CDR3 coding DNA: TGTGCCAGCAGCCTAATGGGGACTAGCGGGAGTGGCGAGCAGTACTTC. Its protein product is CASSLMGTSGSGEQYF.

This chain uses TRBV27 with TRBJ2-1, with unresolved D. The CDR3 has 14 amino acids. Germline V CDR1 and CDR2: MNHEY, SMNVEV (reference sequence). V lost 6 bases to trimming and J lost 0 bases, with 9 bases between them. The CDR3: CASRPIDSYNEQFF. The DNA of the CDR3 is TGTGCCAGCAGACCGATTGACTCCTACAATGAGCAGTTCTTC.

The V gene is TRBV23-1, the J gene TRBJ2-3, with 12 bases that match TRBD1. TRBV23-1 is flagged as an ORF with uncertain function. The CDR3 contains 15 residues. V lost 5 bases to trimming and J lost 7 bases; unmatched junction nucleotides: 7. The CDR3 protein is CASSNRDRGLNTQYF. The DNA of the CDR3 is TGCGCCAGCAGTAACCGGGACAGGGGGCTCAATACGCAGTATTTT.

The chain uses TRBV4-3 and TRBJ2-1; D is unclear. V lost 0 bases, J lost 3 bases, and 12 bases lay in between. CDR1 and CDR2 from the germline V gene are LGHNA and YSLEER. This CDR3 spans 16 amino acids. The CDR3 region is CASSQDVRQVYNEQFF. The CDR3 nucleotides read TGCGCCAGCAGCCAAGATGTTCGGCAGGTCTACAATGAGCAGTTCTTC.

The chain combines TRBV4-1 with TRBJ2-5; D remains ambiguous. The CDR3 is 13 amino acids. The V gene's germline CDR1 is MGHRA and CDR2 YSYEKL. The V end lost 1 base, the J end lost 1 base, and 4 bases lay between the germline ends. The CDR3 spells CASSQAVQETQYF. The CDR3 DNA sequence: TGCGCCAGCAGCCAAGCAGTCCAAGAGACCCAGTACTTC.

The chain uses TRBV9 and TRBJ2-3; tentative D call: TRBD2 (6 bases). The length of the CDR3 is 14 residues. V gave up 3 bases and J gave up 5 bases, with 13 bases separating them. Germline values: CDR1 SGDLS, CDR2 YYNGEE. In DNA form, the CDR3 reads TGTGCCAGCAGCGGGACGGGAGCGCTAGATACGCAGTATTTT. Translation: CASSGTGALDTQYF.

This chain links TRBV28 with TRBJ2-7; D is ambiguous. The CDR3 totals 14 residues. V was cut by 8 bases and J by 0 bases, with 14 bases left in between. CDR1 and CDR2 from the germline V gene are MDHEN and SYDVKM. The CDR3 region is CASQKDGYSYEQYF. In DNA form, the CDR3 reads TGTGCCAGCCAGAAGGACGGCTACTCCTACGAGCAGTACTTC.

This chain links TRBV18 with TRBJ2-3; the match to TRBD2 covers 8 bases. The CDR3 covers 16 residues. Per germline, CDR1 KGHSH and CDR2 LQKENI. Trimming cost V 3 bases and J 0 bases; bases outside gene matches: 5. The CDR3 coding sequence is TGTGCCAGCTCACCCGGGGGGGGAAGGAGCACAGATACGCAGTATTTT. As protein: CASSPGGGRSTDTQYF.

The rearrangement uses TRBV7-6 and TRBJ2-5, with D hard to call. V lost 1 base to trimming and J lost 1 base, with 4 bases between them. The CDR3 is 13 amino acids. Germline values: CDR1 SGHVS, CDR2 FNYEAQ. The CDR3 loop reads CASSLEPQETQYF. The CDR3 DNA reads TGTGCCAGCAGCTTAGAACCCCAAGAGACCCAGTACTTC.

A remark on this clone: Within the sample, other DNA sequences also encode this same CDR3. The chain employs TRBV9 and TRBJ2-5, with D unresolved. Deletions cut 4 bases from V and 0 bases from J, with 4 bases between. Germline CDR1 and CDR2: SGDLS and YYNGEE. The CDR3 extends over 12 amino acids. The CDR3 DNA sequence: TGTGCCAGCAGCACCAACCAAGAGACCCAGTACTTC. This gives the protein CASSTNQETQYF.

The chain has TRBV27 and TRBJ1-5, with unresolved D. With 6 bases removed from V and 3 bases from J, the gap between germline ends came to 15 bases. Germline CDR1 MNHEY, CDR2 SMNVEV (reference sequence). CDR3 size: 15 residues. This CDR3 reads CASRQGTSFNQPQHF. The CDR3 DNA reads as TGTGCCAGCAGGCAAGGAACAAGCTTCAATCAGCCCCAGCATTTT.

This chain connects TRBV7-9 to TRBJ2-5; no reliable D call. Germline V CDR1 and CDR2: SEHNR, FQNEAQ (reference sequence). The V end was cut by 4 bases, the J end by 7 bases, with 4 bases between. This CDR3 is 10 amino acids long. The CDR3 protein is CASSSGTQYF. Written as DNA, the CDR3 is TGTGCCAGCAGCTCCGGGACCCAGTACTTC.

The chain carries TRBV5-5 and TRBJ2-7, with 9 bases lining up with TRBD2. V shed 1 base and J 4 bases; nucleotides not matched to a gene: 6. The CDR3 has 15 residues. Germline values: CDR1 SGHKS, CDR2 YYEKEE (reference sequence). The CDR3 loop is CASSLSGSGGYEQYF. The CDR3 bases are TGTGCCAGCAGCTTGTCGGGTAGCGGGGGATACGAGCAGTACTTC.

The rearrangement joins TRBV5-4 to TRBJ2-2; 9 bases are a match to TRBD2. Germline CDR1 and CDR2: SGHNT and YYREEE (reference sequence). The CDR3 contains 15 residues. With 4 bases clipped from V and 6 bases from J, the junction kept 7 bases outside the gene matches. Here the CDR3 DNA reads TGTGCCAGCAGCCAGCCTAGCGGGGTATCCGGGGAGCTGTTTTTT. It translates to CASSQPSGVSGELFF.

This chain uses TRBV29-1 with TRBJ2-7; 9 nucleotides match TRBD1. Germline CDR1 reads SQVTM; CDR2 reads ANQGSEA. The CDR3 sequence is 12 residues long. V lost 6 bases and J lost 4; bases outside the gene matches: 4. Written as DNA, the CDR3 is TGCAGCGTGAACAGGGGGCTTTACGAGCAGTACTTC. Amino acid sequence: CSVNRGLYEQYF.

A single count supports this clone. This chain connects TRBV2 to TRBJ2-3; 10 bases match TRBD2. Germline V gene sequence: CDR1 SNHLY, CDR2 FYNNEI. V shed 3 bases and J 6 bases; nucleotides not matched to a gene: 18. This CDR3 has 19 amino acids. CDR3 residues: CASSDSLAGVGVGRDTQYF. The CDR3 nucleotides read TGTGCCAGCAGTGATAGCCTAGCGGGAGTTGGAGTTGGTCGGGATACGCAGTATTTT.

The chain uses TRBV28 and TRBJ2-7, with D tentatively TRBD2 (6 bases). V lost 6 bases to trimming and J lost 3 bases, with 18 bases between them. The length of the CDR3 is 15 residues. Germline CDR1 and CDR2: MDHEN and SYDVKM. The CDR3 spells CASSGRLGGNYEQYF. CDR3 DNA: TGTGCCAGCAGCGGAAGACTTGGGGGGAACTACGAGCAGTACTTC.

The chain combines TRBV7-9 with TRBJ2-7; D possibly corresponds to TRBD1 (5 bases). V lost 5 bases and J lost 3, with 14 bases in between. CDR1 and CDR2 (germline): SEHNR, FQNEAQ (reference sequence). The CDR3 is 14 residues long. The CDR3 sequence: CASSARQPRYEQYF. The CDR3 bases are TGTGCCAGCAGCGCCCGACAGCCCCGCTACGAGCAGTACTTC.

The genes are TRBV18 and TRBJ2-7, with 13 bases lining up with TRBD2. The germline gives CDR1 KGHSH, CDR2 LQKENI. V was clipped by 1 base and J by 6 bases; unmatched bases: 3. The CDR3 is made up of 15 amino acids. CDR3: CASSPRTSGGLEQYF. CDR3 sequence (DNA): TGTGCCAGCTCACCACGGACTAGCGGGGGCCTCGAGCAGTACTTC.

The CDR3 loop is CASSLNLGQGTGELFF. DNA for the CDR3: TGTGCCAGCAGCCTAAACCTGGGACAGGGGACCGGGGAGCTGTTTTTT. The J gene is TRBJ2-2, the V gene TRBV7-9, with TRBD1 matching over 10 bases. This CDR3 region has 16 residues. Germline V gene sequence: CDR1 SEHNR, CDR2 FQNEAQ (reference sequence). The V and J ends lost 5 bases and 5 bases, in that order; junction bases with no gene match: 8.

The J gene is TRBJ2-4, the V gene TRBV9; no clear D gene. CDR1 and CDR2 (germline): SGDLS, YYNGEE. CDR3 length: 13 amino acids. V was trimmed by 4 bases and J by 3 bases, leaving 8 bases between them. The CDR3 DNA follows: TGTGCCAGCAGCCCCCCGATCAAAAACATTCAGTACTTC. Amino acid sequence: CASSPPIKNIQYF.